Presented here are 14 T cell receptor beta chains from one specimen sequenced in a study of T-cell memory formation after mild COVID-19. TCRdb processed the 5' RACE reads anew with MiXCR; each CDR3 protein has one entry. The sample has 190,000 or so distinct CDR3 sequences; around 26% are singletons. The sample comprised PBMCs or a T cell subset sorted from them (not recorded which). All receptors come from an adult woman who had mild COVID-19 (a few samples of this study predate the infection). Cell type and time point are not known.

This clonotype turned up a few times. V is TRBV20-1 and J is TRBJ1-5; the D is unclear. This CDR3 contains 14 residues. The germline V gene encodes CDR1 DFQATT and CDR2 SNEGSKA (reference sequence). Trimming took 0 bases from V and 1 from J, leaving 7 bases between them. The CDR3 DNA follows: TGCAGTGCTAGAGATCAGGAGAGCAATCAGCCCCAGCATTTT. Its translation is CSARDQESNQPQHF.

The gene calls are TRBV12-3 or TRBV12-4 and TRBJ2-7, with TRBD2 matching over 11 bases. The CDR3 spans 16 residues. J was trimmed by 2 bases and V by 7 bases; bases with no gene match: 10. The CDR3 DNA follows: TGTGCCAGCACACAAACTCAACTAGCGGGGGCCTACGAGCAGTACTTC. It codes for CASTQTQLAGAYEQYF.

This chain connects TRBV5-1 to TRBJ2-5; 12 nucleotides align to TRBD1. Germline loops: CDR1 SGHRS, CDR2 YFSETQ. The trim removed 0 bases at V and 2 bases at J, leaving 5 bases unmatched. The CDR3 has 17 residues. CDR3 nucleotide sequence: TGCGCCAGCAGCTTGGTAGGGGACAGGGGGCCTCAAGAGACCCAGTACTTC. Translation: CASSLVGDRGPQETQYF. Full variable domain (missing parts from reference TRBV5-1 and TRBJ2-5): KAGVTQTPRYLIKTRGQQVTLSCSPISGHRSVSWYQQTPGQGLQFLFEYFSETQRNKGNFPGRFSGRQFSNSRSEMNVSTLELGDSALYLCASSLVGDRGPQETQYFGPGTRLLVL.

A few counts support this clonotype. This chain links TRBV7-2 with TRBJ2-3; no reliable D call. V gave up 0 bases and J gave up 5 bases, with 9 bases separating them. The CDR3 sequence is 14 residues long. Germline CDR1 reads SGHTA; CDR2 reads FQGNSA. CDR3 DNA sequence: TGTGCCAGCAGCTTAGCGCAAGGACGAGATACGCAGTATTTT. As protein: CASSLAQGRDTQYF.

The chain combines TRBV20-1 with TRBJ1-2; weak D call: TRBD1 (5 bases). The CDR3 is 12 amino acids. The V gene's germline CDR1 is DFQATT and CDR2 SNEGSKA (reference sequence). The V and J ends lost 2 bases and 7 bases respectively, with 11 bases between them. The CDR3: CSARKGVGGYTF. The CDR3 bases are TGCAGTGCTAGAAAAGGGGTCGGTGGCTACACCTTC.

In its sample, this clonotype was seen a few times. The V gene is TRBV7-2, the J gene TRBJ2-7, with TRBD2 matching 13 bases. There are 18 residues in the CDR3. The V and J ends lost 5 bases and 1 base, in that order; junction bases with no gene match: 11. From germline, CDR1 is SGHTA and CDR2 FQGNSA. The CDR3 region has the DNA TGTGCCAGCAGCCCCCACGTACAACTAGCGGGAGGGTCCTACGAGCAGTACTTC. As protein: CASSPHVQLAGGSYEQYF.

This clonotype was seen only a few times. The chain employs TRBV4-1 and TRBJ1-1; possibly TRBD1 for D (5 bases). Per the germline V gene, CDR1 is MGHRA and CDR2 is YSYEKL. The V gene lost 4 bases and the J gene lost 6 bases, with 9 bases spanning the gap. This CDR3 comprises 12 residues. CDR3 nucleotide sequence: TGCGCCAGCAGCCGGACGGGGGCTGAAGCTTTCTTT. It encodes CASSRTGAEAFF.

The table lists this clonotype with a few counts. V and J are TRBV4-2 and TRBJ2-5; tentatively, D is TRBD1 or TRBD2 (5 bases each). V dropped 4 bases and J dropped 5 bases, with 20 bases sitting between them. Germline CDR1 reads LGHNA; CDR2 reads YNFKEQ. The CDR3 consists of 16 residues. The chain's CDR3 is CASSPPNAGGVETQYF. The CDR3 DNA follows: TGTGCCAGCAGCCCTCCCAACGCTGGGGGAGTGGAGACCCAGTACTTC.

This clonotype was detected only a few times. The V call is TRBV7-2, the J call TRBJ1-6; D remains unclear. Germline-derived CDR1 and CDR2 are SGHTA and FQGNSA. V gave up 5 bases and J gave up 18 bases, with 20 bases separating them. This CDR3 contains 13 residues. CDR3 sequence (DNA): TGTGCCAGCAGCCGAGACTCCGGGGATTCAAACCACTTT. This sequence encodes CASSRDSGDSNHF.

The V call is TRBV30, the J call TRBJ2-7; no definite D call. Between the trimmed V and J ends, which lost 2 bases and 3 bases, there was a span of 11 bases. The CDR3 totals 13 residues. Germline V gene lookup returns CDR1 GTSNPN and CDR2 SVGIG (reference sequence). In DNA form, the CDR3 reads TGTGCCTGGAGTCCCGTGGTTAACTACGAGCAGTACTTC. Protein sequence: CAWSPVVNYEQYF.

This chain joins TRBV14 and TRBJ1-1, with 7 bases matching TRBD1. Germline values: CDR1 SGHDN, CDR2 FVKESK. This CDR3 region has 14 residues. The V and J ends lost 3 bases and 1 base, in that order; junction bases with no gene match: 2. The CDR3 reads CASSHTGENTEAFF. DNA of the CDR3: TGTGCCAGCAGCCACACAGGGGAGAACACTGAAGCTTTCTTT.

This clonotype was counted a few times. The chain combines TRBV5-1 with TRBJ1-1; no firm D call. CDR1 and CDR2 (germline): SGHRS, YFSETQ. CDR3 length equals 12 residues. Trimming cost V 0 bases and J 9 bases, with 9 bases left between them. Here the CDR3 DNA reads TGCGCCAGCAGCTTGGAAGGACTGAAAGCTTTCTTT. Translation gives CASSLEGLKAFF.

The count of this clonotype is one. One end of the junction is discordant with germline, which a read error may explain. This sequence joins TRBV5-1 and TRBJ2-3, with 11 bases matching TRBD2. The CDR3 is 16 amino acids. CDR1 and CDR2 from the germline V gene are SGHRS and YFSETQ. The CDR3 loop is CTSSFPGLAEGDTQYF. For the CDR3, the DNA is TGCACCAGCAGCTTCCCGGGACTAGCGGAGGGAGATACGCAGTATTTT.

This clonotype was found a few times. J is TRBJ2-1 and V is TRBV7-6; 12 bases match TRBD2. V gave up 0 bases and J gave up 9 bases; unmatched junction bases: 12. Per the germline V gene, CDR1 is SGHVS and CDR2 is FNYEAQ. The CDR3 has 18 amino acids. The CDR3 loop reads CASSLAYRLAGGHFEQFF. DNA of the CDR3: TGTGCCAGCAGCTTAGCTTATCGGCTAGCGGGGGGGCATTTTGAGCAGTTCTTC.